This TCR beta chain was documented in a study of T cells after yellow fever vaccination. 5'RACE template switching added a universal primer site and UMIs to TCR cDNA. Each CDR3 protein is one row after TCRdb ran MiXCR on the 5' RACE reads. This table holds 600,000 to 750,000 distinct CDR3 sequences, roughly 12% found once. This clonotype was detected a few times. Its antigen remains unknown. Study-level findings and limits: Clones that expanded after primary vaccination mostly reappeared after the booster (around 96% CD4, 70% to 90% CD8). Contaminating bulk clonotypes could be abundant in FACS-sorted repertoires. Weaker in magnitude, the secondary response showed a faster peak on day 5 versus 15.

This clonotype originated in a man younger than 45 who received the YFV17D yellow fever vaccine. Source: PBMCs, taken on the day of the yellow fever booster vaccination.

CDR3 in amino acids: CASSLSGRHSYEQYF. CDR3 DNA: TGTGCCAGCAGCTTGTCCGGGAGGCACTCCTACGAGCAGTACTTC. This rearrangement joins TRBV7-9 to TRBJ2-7; 7 nucleotides align to TRBD2. The CDR3 covers 15 residues. Germline values: CDR1 SEHNR, CDR2 FQNEAQ (reference sequence). Germline trimming cut 3 bases from V and 0 bases from J; bases unmatched to any gene: 5. Full variable domain (remainder filled in from reference TRBV7-9 and TRBJ2-7): DTGVSQNPRHKITKRGQNVTFRCDPISEHNRLYWYRQTLGQGPEFLTYFQNEAQLEKSRLLSDRFSAERPKGSFSTLEIQRTEQGDSAMYLCASSLSGRHSYEQYFGPGTRLTVT.